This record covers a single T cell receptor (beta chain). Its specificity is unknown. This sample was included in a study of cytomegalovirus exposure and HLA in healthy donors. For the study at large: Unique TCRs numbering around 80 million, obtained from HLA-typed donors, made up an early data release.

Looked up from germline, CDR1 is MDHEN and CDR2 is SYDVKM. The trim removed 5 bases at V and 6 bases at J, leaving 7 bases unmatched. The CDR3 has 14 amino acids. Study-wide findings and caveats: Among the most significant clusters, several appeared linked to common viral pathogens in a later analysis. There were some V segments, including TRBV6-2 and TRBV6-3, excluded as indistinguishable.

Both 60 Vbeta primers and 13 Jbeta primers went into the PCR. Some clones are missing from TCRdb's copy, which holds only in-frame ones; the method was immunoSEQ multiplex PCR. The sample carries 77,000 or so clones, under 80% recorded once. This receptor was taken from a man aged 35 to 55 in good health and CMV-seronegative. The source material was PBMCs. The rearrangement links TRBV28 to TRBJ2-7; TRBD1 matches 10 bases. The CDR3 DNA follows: TGTGCCAGCAGTCCGGGGACAGGGGCGGGCGAGCAGTACTTC. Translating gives CASSPGTGAGEQYF.